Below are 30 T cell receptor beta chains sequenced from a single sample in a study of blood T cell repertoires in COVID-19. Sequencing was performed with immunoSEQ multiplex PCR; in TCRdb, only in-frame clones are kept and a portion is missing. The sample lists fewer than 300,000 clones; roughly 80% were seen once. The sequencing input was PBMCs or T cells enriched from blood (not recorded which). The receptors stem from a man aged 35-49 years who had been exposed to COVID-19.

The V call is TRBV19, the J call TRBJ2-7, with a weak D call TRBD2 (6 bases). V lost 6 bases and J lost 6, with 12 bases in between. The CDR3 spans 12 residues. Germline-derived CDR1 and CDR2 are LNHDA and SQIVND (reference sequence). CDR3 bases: TGTGCCAGTAGCAATCAGGGAGGCGAGCAGTACTTC. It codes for CASSNQGGEQYF.

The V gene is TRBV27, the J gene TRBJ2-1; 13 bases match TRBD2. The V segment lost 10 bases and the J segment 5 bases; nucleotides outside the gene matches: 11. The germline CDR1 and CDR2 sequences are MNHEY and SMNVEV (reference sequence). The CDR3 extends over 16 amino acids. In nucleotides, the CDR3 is TGTGCCACCGCGCGGACTAGCGGGAGTGTCGACAATGAGCAGTTCTTC. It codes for CATARTSGSVDNEQFF.

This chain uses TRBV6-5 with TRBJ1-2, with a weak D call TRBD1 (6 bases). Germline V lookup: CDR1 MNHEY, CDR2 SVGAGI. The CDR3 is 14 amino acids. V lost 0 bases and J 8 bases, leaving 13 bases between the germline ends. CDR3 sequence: CASSYSDRTGGYTF. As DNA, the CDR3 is TGTGCCAGCAGTTACTCCGACAGGACGGGAGGCTACACCTTC.

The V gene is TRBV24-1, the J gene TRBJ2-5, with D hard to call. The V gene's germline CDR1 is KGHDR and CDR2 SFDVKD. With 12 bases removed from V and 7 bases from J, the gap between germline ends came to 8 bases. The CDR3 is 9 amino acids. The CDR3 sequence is CAAGGTQYF. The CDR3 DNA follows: TGTGCCGCTGGCGGGACCCAGTACTTC.

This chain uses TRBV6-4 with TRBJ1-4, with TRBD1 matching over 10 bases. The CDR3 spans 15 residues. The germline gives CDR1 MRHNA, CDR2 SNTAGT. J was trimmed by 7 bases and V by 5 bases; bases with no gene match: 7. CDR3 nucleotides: TGTGCCAGCAGTCCCGGGACAGGGGCTTCTGAAAAACTGTTTTTT. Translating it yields CASSPGTGASEKLFF.

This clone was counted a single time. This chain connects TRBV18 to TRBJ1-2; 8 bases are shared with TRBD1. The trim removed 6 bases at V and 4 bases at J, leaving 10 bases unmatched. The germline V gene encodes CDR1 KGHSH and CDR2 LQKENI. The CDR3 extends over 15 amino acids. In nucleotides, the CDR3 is TGTGCCAGCTCCCCCCGGACAGGGCGCGCCTATGGCTACACCTTC. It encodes CASSPRTGRAYGYTF.

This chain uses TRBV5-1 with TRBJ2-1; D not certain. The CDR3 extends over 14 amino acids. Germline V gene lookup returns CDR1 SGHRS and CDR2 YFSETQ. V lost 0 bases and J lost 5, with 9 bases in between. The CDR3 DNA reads TGCGCCAGCAGCTTGGACTTAAGTAACAATGAGCAGTTCTTC. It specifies CASSLDLSNNEQFF. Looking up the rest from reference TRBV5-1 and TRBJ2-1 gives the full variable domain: KAGVTQTPRYLIKTRGQQVTLSCSPISGHRSVSWYQQTPGQGLQFLFEYFSETQRNKGNFPGRFSGRQFSNSRSEMNVSTLELGDSALYLCASSLDLSNNEQFFGPGTRLTVL.

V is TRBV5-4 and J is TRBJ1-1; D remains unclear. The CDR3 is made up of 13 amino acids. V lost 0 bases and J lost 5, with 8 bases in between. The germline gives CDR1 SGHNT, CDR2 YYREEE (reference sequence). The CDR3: CASSLAPATEAFF. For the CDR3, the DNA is TGTGCCAGCAGCTTGGCCCCAGCGACTGAAGCTTTCTTT.

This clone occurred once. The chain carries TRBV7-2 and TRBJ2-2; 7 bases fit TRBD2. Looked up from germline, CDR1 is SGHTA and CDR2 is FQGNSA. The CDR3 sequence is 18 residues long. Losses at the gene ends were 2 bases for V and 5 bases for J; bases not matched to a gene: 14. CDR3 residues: CASSLLLAGSKGTGELFF. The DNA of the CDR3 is TGTGCCAGCAGCTTATTATTAGCGGGTTCCAAGGGGACCGGGGAGCTGTTTTTT.

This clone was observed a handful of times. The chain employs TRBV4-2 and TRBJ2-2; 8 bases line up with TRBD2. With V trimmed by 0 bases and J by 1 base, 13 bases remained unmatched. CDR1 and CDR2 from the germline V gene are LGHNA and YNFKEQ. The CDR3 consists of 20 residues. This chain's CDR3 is CASSQDLLLAEFLNTGELFF. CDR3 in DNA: TGTGCCAGCAGCCAAGATCTGTTACTAGCGGAATTCTTGAACACCGGGGAGCTGTTTTTT.

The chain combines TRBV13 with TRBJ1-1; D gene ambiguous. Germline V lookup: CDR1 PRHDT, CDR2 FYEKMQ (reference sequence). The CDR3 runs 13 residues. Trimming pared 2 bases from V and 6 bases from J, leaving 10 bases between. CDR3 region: CASSLNSVAEAFF. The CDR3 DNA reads TGTGCCAGCAGCTTAAATTCCGTCGCTGAAGCTTTCTTT.

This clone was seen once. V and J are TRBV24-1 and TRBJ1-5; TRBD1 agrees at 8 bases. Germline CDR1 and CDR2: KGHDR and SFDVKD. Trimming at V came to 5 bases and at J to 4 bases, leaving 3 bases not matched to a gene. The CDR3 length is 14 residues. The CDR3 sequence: CATSATGANQPQHF. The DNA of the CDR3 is TGTGCCACCAGTGCGACAGGGGCTAATCAGCCCCAGCATTTT.

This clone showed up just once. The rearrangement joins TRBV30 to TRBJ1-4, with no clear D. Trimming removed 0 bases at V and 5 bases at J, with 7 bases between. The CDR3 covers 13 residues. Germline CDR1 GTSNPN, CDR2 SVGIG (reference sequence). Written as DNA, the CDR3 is TGTGCCTGGAGTGTCTGGCCCAATGAAAAACTGTTTTTT. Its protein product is CAWSVWPNEKLFF.

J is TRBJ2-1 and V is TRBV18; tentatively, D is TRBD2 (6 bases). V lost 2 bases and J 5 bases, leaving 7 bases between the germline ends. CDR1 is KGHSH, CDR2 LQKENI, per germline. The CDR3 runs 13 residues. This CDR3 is CASSPGEDNEQFF. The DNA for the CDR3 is TGTGCCAGCTCACCAGGGGAGGACAATGAGCAGTTCTTC.

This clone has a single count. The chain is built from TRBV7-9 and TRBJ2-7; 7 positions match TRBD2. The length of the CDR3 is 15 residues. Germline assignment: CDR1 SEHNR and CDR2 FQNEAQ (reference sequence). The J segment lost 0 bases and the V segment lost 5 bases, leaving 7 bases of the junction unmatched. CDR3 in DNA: TGTGCCAGCAGCCCCACTTCTAGCGGCTCCTACGAGCAGTACTTC. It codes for CASSPTSSGSYEQYF.

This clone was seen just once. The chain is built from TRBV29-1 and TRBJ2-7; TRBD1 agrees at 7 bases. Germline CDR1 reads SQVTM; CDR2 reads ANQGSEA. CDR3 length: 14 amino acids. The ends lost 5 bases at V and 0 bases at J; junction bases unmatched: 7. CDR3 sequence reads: CSVSPGQSSYEQYF. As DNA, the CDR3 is TGCAGCGTTAGTCCGGGACAGTCCTCCTACGAGCAGTACTTC.

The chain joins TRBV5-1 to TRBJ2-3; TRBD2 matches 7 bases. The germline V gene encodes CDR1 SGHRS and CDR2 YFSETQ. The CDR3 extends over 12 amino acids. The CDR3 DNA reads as TGCGCGTCCCTGGGGGGGGATGATACGCAGTATTTT. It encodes CASLGGDDTQYF. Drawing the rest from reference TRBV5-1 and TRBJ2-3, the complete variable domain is KAGVTQTPRYLIKTRGQQVTLSCSPISGHRSVSWYQQTPGQGLQFLFEYFSETQRNKGNFPGRFSGRQFSNSRSEMNVSTLELGDSALYLCASLGGDDTQYFGPGTRLTVL.

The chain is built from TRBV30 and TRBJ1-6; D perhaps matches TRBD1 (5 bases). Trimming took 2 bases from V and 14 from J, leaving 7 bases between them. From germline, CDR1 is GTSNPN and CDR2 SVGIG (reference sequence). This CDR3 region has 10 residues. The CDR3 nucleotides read TGTGCCTGGAGTAGGGGATCCCTCCACTTT. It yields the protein CAWSRGSLHF.

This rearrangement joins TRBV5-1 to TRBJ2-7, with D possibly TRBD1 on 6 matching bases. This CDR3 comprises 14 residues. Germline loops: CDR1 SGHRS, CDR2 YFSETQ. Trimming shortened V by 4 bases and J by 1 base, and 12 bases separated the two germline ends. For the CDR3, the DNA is TGCGCCAGCAGCAACAGGGTGGAATCCTACGAGCAGTACTTC. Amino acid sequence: CASSNRVESYEQYF.

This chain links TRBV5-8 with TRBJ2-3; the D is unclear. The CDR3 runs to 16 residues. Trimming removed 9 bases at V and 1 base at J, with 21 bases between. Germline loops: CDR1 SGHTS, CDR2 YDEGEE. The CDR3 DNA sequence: TGTGCCACTCCTGTCGCACCTCTAATAGGCACAGATACGCAGTATTTT. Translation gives CATPVAPLIGTDTQYF.

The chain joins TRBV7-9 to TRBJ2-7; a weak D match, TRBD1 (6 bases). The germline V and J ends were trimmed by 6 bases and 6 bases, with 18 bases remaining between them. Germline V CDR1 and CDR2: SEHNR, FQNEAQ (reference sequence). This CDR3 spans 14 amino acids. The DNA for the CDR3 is TGTGCCAGCAGTCTCAGTCCACCACAGGGCGAGCAGTACTTC. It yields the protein CASSLSPPQGEQYF.

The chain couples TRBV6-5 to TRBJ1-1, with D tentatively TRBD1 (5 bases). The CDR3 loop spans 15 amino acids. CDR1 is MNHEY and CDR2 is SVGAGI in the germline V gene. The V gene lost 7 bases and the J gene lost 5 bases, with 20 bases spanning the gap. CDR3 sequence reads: CASIYWTPLRTEAFF. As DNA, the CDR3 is TGTGCCAGCATCTATTGGACACCCTTAAGGACTGAAGCTTTCTTT.

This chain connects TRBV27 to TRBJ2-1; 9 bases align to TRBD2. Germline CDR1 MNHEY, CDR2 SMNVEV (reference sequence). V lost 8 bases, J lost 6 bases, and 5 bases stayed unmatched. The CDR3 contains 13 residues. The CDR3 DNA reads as TGTGCCAGCCGGGAAGCGGGAGGCAATGAGCAGTTCTTC. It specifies CASREAGGNEQFF.

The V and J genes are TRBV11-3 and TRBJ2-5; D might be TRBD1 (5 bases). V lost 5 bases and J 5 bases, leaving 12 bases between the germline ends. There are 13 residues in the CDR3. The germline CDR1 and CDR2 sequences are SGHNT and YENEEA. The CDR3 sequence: CASSLQVRETQYF. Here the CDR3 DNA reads TGTGCCAGCAGCCTACAGGTTCGGGAGACCCAGTACTTC.

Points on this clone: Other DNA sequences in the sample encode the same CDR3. The CDR3 protein is CASSISGSGANVLTF. The DNA for the CDR3 is TGTGCCAGTAGTATTAGCGGCTCTGGGGCCAACGTCCTGACTTTC. The chain has TRBV19 and TRBJ2-6; possibly TRBD2 for D (6 bases). This CDR3 comprises 15 residues. Germline assignment: CDR1 LNHDA and CDR2 SQIVND (reference sequence). Deletions cut 3 bases from V and 0 bases from J, with 6 bases between.

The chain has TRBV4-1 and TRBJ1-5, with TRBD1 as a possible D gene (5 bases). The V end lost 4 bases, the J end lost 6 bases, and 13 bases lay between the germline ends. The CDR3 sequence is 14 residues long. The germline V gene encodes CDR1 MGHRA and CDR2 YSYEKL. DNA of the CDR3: TGCGCCAGCAGCCGAGCGGGGCGGTTTCAGCCCCAGCATTTT. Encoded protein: CASSRAGRFQPQHF.

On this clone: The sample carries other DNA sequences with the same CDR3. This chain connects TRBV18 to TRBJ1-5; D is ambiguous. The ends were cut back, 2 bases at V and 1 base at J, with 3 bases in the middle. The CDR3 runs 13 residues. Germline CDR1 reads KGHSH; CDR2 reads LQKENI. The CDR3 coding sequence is TGTGCCAGCTCACCAGGCAGCAATCAGCCCCAGCATTTT. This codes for CASSPGSNQPQHF.

The CDR3 nucleotides read TGCGCCAGCAGCTTGGAGACAGGACCCAACACCGGGGAGCTGTTTTTT. Protein sequence: CASSLETGPNTGELFF. This chain links TRBV5-1 with TRBJ2-2; maybe TRBD1 (6 bases). There are 16 residues in the CDR3. Between the trimmed V and J ends, which lost 0 bases and 2 bases, there was a span of 11 bases. Per germline, CDR1 SGHRS and CDR2 YFSETQ.

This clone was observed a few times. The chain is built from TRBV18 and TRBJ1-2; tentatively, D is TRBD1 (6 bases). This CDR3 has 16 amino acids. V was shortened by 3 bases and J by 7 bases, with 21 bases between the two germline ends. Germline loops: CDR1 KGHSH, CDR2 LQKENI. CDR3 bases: TGTGCCAGCTCACCCCCACCGAGGAAACAGGGTCGTGGCTACACCTTC. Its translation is CASSPPPRKQGRGYTF. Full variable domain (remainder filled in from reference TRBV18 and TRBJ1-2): NAGVMQNPRHLVRRRGQEARLRCSPMKGHSHVYWYRQLPEEGLKFMVYLQKENIIDESGMPKERFSAEFPKEGPSILRIQQVVRGDSAAYFCASSPPPRKQGRGYTFGSGTRLTVV.

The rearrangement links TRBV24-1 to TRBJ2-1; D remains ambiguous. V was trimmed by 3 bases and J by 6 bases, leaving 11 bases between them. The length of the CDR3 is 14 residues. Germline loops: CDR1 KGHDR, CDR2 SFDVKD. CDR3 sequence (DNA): TGTGCCACCAGTGATCGACTGGAGTCCAATGAGCAGTTCTTC. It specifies CATSDRLESNEQFF.